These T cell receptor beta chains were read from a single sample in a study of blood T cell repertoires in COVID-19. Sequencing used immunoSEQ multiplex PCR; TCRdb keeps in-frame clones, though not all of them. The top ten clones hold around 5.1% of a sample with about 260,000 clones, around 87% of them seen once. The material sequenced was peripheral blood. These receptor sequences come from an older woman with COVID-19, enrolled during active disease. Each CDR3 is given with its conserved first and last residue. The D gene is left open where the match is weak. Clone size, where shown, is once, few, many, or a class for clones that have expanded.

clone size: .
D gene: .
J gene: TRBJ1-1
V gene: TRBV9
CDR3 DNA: TGTGCCAGCAGCGTAGTAACGACACAGGGTGAAGCTTTCTTT
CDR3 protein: CASSVVTTQGEAFF

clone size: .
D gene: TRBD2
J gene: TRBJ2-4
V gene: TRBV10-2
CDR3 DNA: TGCGCCAGCAGTGAACTAGCGGGAGTCTTTAGCAAAAACATTCAGTACTTC
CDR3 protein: CASSELAGVFSKNIQYF

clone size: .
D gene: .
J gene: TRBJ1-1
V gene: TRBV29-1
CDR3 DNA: TGCAGCGTTGCGGGAGTCGGCGACACTGAAGCTTTCTTT
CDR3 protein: CSVAGVGDTEAFF

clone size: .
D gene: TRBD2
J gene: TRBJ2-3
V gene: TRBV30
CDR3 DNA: TGTGCCTGGAGTGCATCGGGACTAGCTGGAGATACGCAGTATTTT
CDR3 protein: CAWSASGLAGDTQYF

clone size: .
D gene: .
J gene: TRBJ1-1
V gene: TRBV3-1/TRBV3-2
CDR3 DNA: TGTGCCAGCAGCCGAAGGGGCGTGGATGGCACTGAAGCTTTCTTT
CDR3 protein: CASSRRGVDGTEAFF

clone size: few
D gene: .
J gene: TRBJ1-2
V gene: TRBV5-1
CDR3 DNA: TGCGCCAGCAGCTTTAGGGACACGACCTCTGGTGGCTACACCTTC
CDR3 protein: CASSFRDTTSGGYTF

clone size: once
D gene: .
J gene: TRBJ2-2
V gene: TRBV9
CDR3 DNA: TGTGCCAGCAGCGTAGCTCCGGGCGGGCGGAACACCGGGGAGCTGTTTTTT
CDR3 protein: CASSVAPGGRNTGELFF

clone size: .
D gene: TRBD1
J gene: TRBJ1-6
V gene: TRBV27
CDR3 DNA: TGTGCCAGCAGTTTTGACAGGGGTAGGAATTCACCCCTCCACTTT
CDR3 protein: CASSFDRGRNSPLHF

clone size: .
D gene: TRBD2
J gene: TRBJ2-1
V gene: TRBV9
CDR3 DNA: TGTGCCAGCAGCGTACAACCTAGCGGAACGAACTACAATGAGCAGTTCTTC
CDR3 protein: CASSVQPSGTNYNEQFF

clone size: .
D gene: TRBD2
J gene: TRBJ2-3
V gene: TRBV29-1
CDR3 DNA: TGCAGCGTTGAAGGGGGACTAGCGGGAGCTAGAAATACGCAGTATTTT
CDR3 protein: CSVEGGLAGARNTQYF

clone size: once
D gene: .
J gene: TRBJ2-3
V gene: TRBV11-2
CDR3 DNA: TGTGCCAGCAGCCCCCTGGATACGCAGTATTTT
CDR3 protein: CASSPLDTQYF

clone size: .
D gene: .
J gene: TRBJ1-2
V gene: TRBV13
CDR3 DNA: TGTGCCAGCAGCTTAGGGGCACATAACTATGGCTACACCTTC
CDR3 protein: CASSLGAHNYGYTF

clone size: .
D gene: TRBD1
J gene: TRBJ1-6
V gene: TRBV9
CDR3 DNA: TGTGCCAGCAGCGTACAGGGACAGAAAACTTCACCCCTCCACTTT
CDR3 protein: CASSVQGQKTSPLHF

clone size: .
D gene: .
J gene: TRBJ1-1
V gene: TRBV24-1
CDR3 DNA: TGTGCCACCAGTGATACGCGGGACACTGAAGCTTTCTTT
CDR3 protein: CATSDTRDTEAFF

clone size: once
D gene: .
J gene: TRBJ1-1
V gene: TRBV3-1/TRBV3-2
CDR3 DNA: TGTGCCAGCAGCCGACGGGGGGAAGTCTACACTGAAGCTTTCTTT
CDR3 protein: CASSRRGEVYTEAFF

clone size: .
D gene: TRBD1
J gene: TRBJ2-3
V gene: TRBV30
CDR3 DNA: TGTGCCTGGAGTCGGGACAGGGAGGCGGATACGCAGTATTTT
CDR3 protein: CAWSRDREADTQYF

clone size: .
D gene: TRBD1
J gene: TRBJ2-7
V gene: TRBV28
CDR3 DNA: TGTGCCAGCAGTCACGGGGGCAGGGGGCTTGTCGACGAGCAGTACTTC
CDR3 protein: CASSHGGRGLVDEQYF

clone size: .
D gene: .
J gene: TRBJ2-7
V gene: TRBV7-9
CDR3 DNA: TGTGCCAGCAGCTTGTATTCGGACAAGACCTACGAGCAGTACTTC
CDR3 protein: CASSLYSDKTYEQYF

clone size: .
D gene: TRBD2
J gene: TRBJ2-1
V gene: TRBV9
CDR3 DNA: TGTGCCAGCAGCGCCCGCGCTAGCGGGAGATACAATGAGCAGTTCTTC
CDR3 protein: CASSARASGRYNEQFF

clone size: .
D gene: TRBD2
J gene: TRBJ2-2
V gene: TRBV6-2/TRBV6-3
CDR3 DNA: TGTGCCAGCAGTTATCGGGGCGGGAGAGGCACCGGGGAGCTGTTTTTT
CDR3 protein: CASSYRGGRGTGELFF

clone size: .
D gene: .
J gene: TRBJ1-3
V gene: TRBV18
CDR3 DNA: TGTGCCAGCTCACCACCAAACAGGGAAAGAAACACCATATATTTT
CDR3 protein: CASSPPNRERNTIYF

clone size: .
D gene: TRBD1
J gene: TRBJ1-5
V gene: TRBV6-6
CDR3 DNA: TGTGCCAGCAGTTCGACAGGGGGTGGGGGTCAGCCCCAGCATTTT
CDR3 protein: CASSSTGGGGQPQHF

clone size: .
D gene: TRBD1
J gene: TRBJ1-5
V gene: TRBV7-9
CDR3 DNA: TGTGCCAGCAGCCCCGGGACAGGGGGGAGCAATCAGCCCCAGCATTTT
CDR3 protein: CASSPGTGGSNQPQHF

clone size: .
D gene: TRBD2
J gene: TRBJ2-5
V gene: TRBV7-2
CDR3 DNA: TGTGCCAGCAGCCGGACTAGCGGGATGCAAGAGACCCAGTACTTC
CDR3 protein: CASSRTSGMQETQYF

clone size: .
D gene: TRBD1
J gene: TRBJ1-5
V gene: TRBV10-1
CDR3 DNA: TGCGCCAGCATCAACCACGGACAGGGCAATCAGCCCCAGCATTTT
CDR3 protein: CASINHGQGNQPQHF

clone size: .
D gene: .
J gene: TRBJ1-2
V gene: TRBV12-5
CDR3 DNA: TGTGCTAGTGGTTTGACAGGGAACTATGGCTACACCTTC
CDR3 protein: CASGLTGNYGYTF

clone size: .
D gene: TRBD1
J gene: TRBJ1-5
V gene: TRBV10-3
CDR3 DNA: TGTGCCATCAGTGAGTCGCAGGGGGCCAATCAGCCCCAGCATTTT
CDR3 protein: CAISESQGANQPQHF

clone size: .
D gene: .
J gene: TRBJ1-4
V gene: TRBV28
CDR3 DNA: TGTGCCAGCAAAACCTGGGGGGGCGGATTTCTGGGACTGTTTTTT
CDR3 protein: CASKTWGGGFLGLFF

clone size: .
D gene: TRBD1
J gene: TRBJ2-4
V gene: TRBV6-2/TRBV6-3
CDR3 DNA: TGTGCCAGCAGTCACCATGGACAGGGTAAAAACATTCAGTACTTC
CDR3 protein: CASSHHGQGKNIQYF

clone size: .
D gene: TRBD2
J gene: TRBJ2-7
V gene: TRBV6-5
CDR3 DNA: TGTGCCAGCAGGCTAGCGGGGCTCTACGAGCAGTACTTC
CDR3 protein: CASRLAGLYEQYF

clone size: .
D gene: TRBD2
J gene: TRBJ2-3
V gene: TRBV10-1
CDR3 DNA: TGCGCCAGCAGTGATCTCACTAGCGGGCGCACAGATACGCAGTATTTT
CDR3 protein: CASSDLTSGRTDTQYF

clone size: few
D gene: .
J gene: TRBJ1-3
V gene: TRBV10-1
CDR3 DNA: TGCGCCAGCAGTGCGGGATTCTCTGGAAACACCATATATTTT
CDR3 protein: CASSAGFSGNTIYF

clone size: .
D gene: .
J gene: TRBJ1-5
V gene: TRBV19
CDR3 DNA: TGTGCCAGTAGTAGATTCAGTAGCAATCAGCCCCAGCATTTT
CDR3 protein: CASSRFSSNQPQHF

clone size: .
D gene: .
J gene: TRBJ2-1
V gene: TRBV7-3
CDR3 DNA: TGTGCCAGCAGCTTAACGCGGAGAGGGAGCTCCTACAATGAGCAGTTCTTC
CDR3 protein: CASSLTRRGSSYNEQFF

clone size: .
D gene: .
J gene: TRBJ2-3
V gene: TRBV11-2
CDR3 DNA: TGTGCCAGCAGCTTAGTCCGTGGGGCCGGACGCACAGATACGCAGTATTTT
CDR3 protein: CASSLVRGAGRTDTQYF

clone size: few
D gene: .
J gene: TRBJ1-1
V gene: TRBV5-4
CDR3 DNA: TGTGCCAGCAGCTTCCAGGTCATGAACACTGAAGCTTTCTTT
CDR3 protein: CASSFQVMNTEAFF

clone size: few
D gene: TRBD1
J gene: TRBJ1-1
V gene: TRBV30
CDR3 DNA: TGTGCCAGTCCCACCGGGACAGGGTTCACTGAAGCTTTCTTT
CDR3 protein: CASPTGTGFTEAFF

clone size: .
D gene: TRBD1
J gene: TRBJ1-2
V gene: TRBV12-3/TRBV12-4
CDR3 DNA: TGTGCCAGCAGACTAACAGGGGGGGGTGGCTACACCTTC
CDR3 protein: CASRLTGGGGYTF

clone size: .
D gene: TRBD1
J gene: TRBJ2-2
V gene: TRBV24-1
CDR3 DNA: TGTGCCACCAGTGATCCTAATCCGGGACAGGGGGCGGACGGGGAGCTGTTTTTT
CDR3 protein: CATSDPNPGQGADGELFF

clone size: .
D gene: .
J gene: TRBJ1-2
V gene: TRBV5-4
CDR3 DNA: TGTGCCAGCAGCTCTCAACAGGGCGGTAACTATGGCTACACCTTC
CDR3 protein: CASSSQQGGNYGYTF

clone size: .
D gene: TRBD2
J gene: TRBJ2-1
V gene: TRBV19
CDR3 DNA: TGTGCCAGTAGTATGCGTGGGACTAGAAGTAATGAGCAGTTCTTC
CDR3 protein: CASSMRGTRSNEQFF